The clone carrying this T cell receptor (beta chain) is termed medium-sized. Its specificity is unknown. The V end lost 4 bases, the J end lost 6 bases, and 16 bases lay between the germline ends. Germline CDR1 SGHNT, CDR2 YYREEE (reference sequence). The CDR3 length is 15 residues. Use of 60 Vbeta and 13 Jbeta primers characterized the PCR. Assay: immunoSEQ multiplex PCR; the TCRdb copy retains only in-frame clones and omits some. The sample consists of 60,000 to 85,000 clones, about 76% of them appearing once. These data come from a study of cytomegalovirus exposure and HLA in healthy donors. Whole-study findings and limits: Among TCR sequences, most were rare, though some public TCRs appeared in many donors.

V is TRBV5-4 and J is TRBJ2-2; D is unresolved. This receptor was identified in a male donor in good health and CMV-seropositive. Material for sequencing was PBMCs. The CDR3 nucleotides are TGTGCCAGCAGCCCAGTAAGGAGTCGCTCCGGGGAGCTGTTTTTT. This encodes CASSPVRSRSGELFF.